This entry lists 14 T cell receptor beta chains sequenced from one sample in a study of long-term antiretroviral therapy in people with HIV. This was the immunoSEQ v3.0 assay at survey level. Using immunoSEQ multiplex PCR, the repertoire was profiled, and TCRdb retains in-frame clones only, with some absent. The sample has 21,000 or so clones; about four fifths are singletons. The sequencing used unsorted PBMCs, collected at the start of antiretroviral therapy. The receptors here all came from a man aged 50 to 59 with HIV.

The chain employs TRBV18 and TRBJ2-1; the D call may be TRBD1 or TRBD2 (6 bases each). The CDR3 is 15 amino acids. The V and J ends lost 1 base and 8 bases respectively, with 15 bases between them. The V gene's germline CDR1 is KGHSH and CDR2 LQKENI. The CDR3 DNA is TGTGCCAGCTCACCACAGGGGGGTCGATCCGATGAGCAGTTCTTC. Amino acids: CASSPQGGRSDEQFF.

In its sample, this clone was seen once. The chain employs TRBV18 and TRBJ1-1; 11 bases agree with TRBD1. Trimming cost V 4 bases and J 8 bases; bases outside gene matches: 9. CDR1 is KGHSH, CDR2 LQKENI, per germline. CDR3 length: 15 amino acids. Here the CDR3 DNA reads TGTGCCAGCTCACGTTCCGGGACAGGGGGTAGAGAAGCTTTCTTT. Protein product: CASSRSGTGGREAFF.

V gene TRBV6-4 combines with J gene TRBJ2-3; 9 nucleotides line up with TRBD2. CDR1 and CDR2 (germline): MRHNA, SNTAGT. After removal of 5 bases from V and 3 bases from J, the junction contained 3 bases not matched to a gene. The CDR3 runs to 14 residues. The CDR3 here is CASSPSGGTDTQYF. CDR3 DNA: TGTGCCAGCAGTCCAAGCGGGGGGACAGATACGCAGTATTTT.

V gene TRBV7-9 combines with J gene TRBJ2-7; 10 bases align to TRBD2. The CDR3 runs 16 residues. Germline-derived CDR1 and CDR2 are SEHNR and FQNEAQ (reference sequence). V trimming: 4 bases; J trimming: 0 bases; junction bases outside the gene matches: 6. CDR3 in DNA: TGTGCCAGCAGCTCAAGACTAGCGGGCCTCTCCTACGAGCAGTACTTC. Translation gives CASSSRLAGLSYEQYF.

V usage is TRBV5-6 and J usage is TRBJ2-3; D gene uncertain. Trimming pared 1 base from V and 3 bases from J, leaving 0 bases between. From germline, CDR1 is SGHDT and CDR2 YYEEEE. CDR3 length: 11 residues. The CDR3 coding sequence is TGTGCCAGCAGCTTGACAGATACGCAGTATTTT. Translating gives CASSLTDTQYF.

V and J are TRBV27 and TRBJ2-7, with TRBD1 matching over 9 bases. The CDR3 extends over 14 amino acids. Germline CDR1 MNHEY, CDR2 SMNVEV (reference sequence). The trim removed 5 bases at V and 4 bases at J, leaving 6 bases unmatched. CDR3 sequence: CASSPGTGQYEQYF. The CDR3 nucleotides read TGTGCCAGCAGTCCCGGGACAGGGCAATACGAGCAGTACTTC.

The chain employs TRBV18 and TRBJ2-5; maybe TRBD2 (6 bases). CDR1 and CDR2 (germline): KGHSH, LQKENI. Trimming took 4 bases from V and 3 from J, leaving 9 bases between them. The length of the CDR3 is 13 residues. CDR3 in amino acids: CASSLRREETQYF. The CDR3 DNA is TGTGCCAGCTCACTGAGGAGGGAAGAGACCCAGTACTTC.

This chain uses TRBV6-6 with TRBJ1-1, with TRBD1 identical over 11 bases. The CDR3 has 15 amino acids. V lost 2 bases to trimming and J lost 3 bases; unmatched junction nucleotides: 2. Germline CDR1 reads MNHNY; CDR2 reads SVGAGI (reference sequence). The CDR3 DNA sequence: TGTGCCAGCAGTTACGGGACAGGGGGGCACACTGAAGCTTTCTTT. Amino acid sequence: CASSYGTGGHTEAFF.

The V gene is TRBV14, the J gene TRBJ1-2; 7 nucleotides agree with TRBD1. The length of the CDR3 is 15 residues. In germline, CDR1 is SGHDN, CDR2 FVKESK. The V gene end was trimmed by 3 bases and the J gene end by 1 base; junction bases not matched to a gene: 5. The CDR3 DNA is TGTGCCAGCAGCCAGGCGACAGGGCTTAACTATGGCTACACCTTC. This gives the protein CASSQATGLNYGYTF.

V and J are TRBV11-2 and TRBJ1-2; D is uncertain. The CDR3 runs 17 residues. Germline assignment: CDR1 SGHAT and CDR2 FQNNGV. V lost 0 bases and J lost 1, with 15 bases in between. The CDR3 spells CASSLEFAHSLNYGYTF. Here the CDR3 DNA reads TGTGCCAGCAGCTTAGAGTTCGCACACAGCCTTAACTATGGCTACACCTTC.

CDR3 protein: CASSQPGTGGGYGYTF. Written as DNA, the CDR3 is TGTGCCAGCAGTCAACCCGGGACAGGGGGCGGCTATGGCTACACCTTC. V gene TRBV6-6 combines with J gene TRBJ1-2; 12 bases line up with TRBD1. The J segment lost 4 bases and the V segment lost 5 bases, leaving 8 bases of the junction unmatched. CDR1 is MNHNY, CDR2 SVGAGI, per germline (reference sequence). This CDR3 has 16 residues.

V is TRBV11-2 and J is TRBJ2-7, with a weak D call TRBD1 (5 bases). The CDR3 spans 16 residues. V was cut by 0 bases and J by 3 bases, with 15 bases left in between. Germline V gene lookup returns CDR1 SGHAT and CDR2 FQNNGV. The CDR3 region has the DNA TGTGCCAGCAGCTTAGACACCGGGCACGGACACTACGAGCAGTACTTC. Its protein is CASSLDTGHGHYEQYF.

This chain connects TRBV6-6 to TRBJ1-1; possible D gene TRBD1, 6 bases. Germline-derived CDR1 and CDR2 are MNHNY and SVGAGI (reference sequence). V lost 7 bases and J lost 4, with 7 bases in between. This CDR3 has 11 residues. The CDR3 protein is CASMGATEAFF. The CDR3 region has the DNA TGTGCCAGCATGGGGGCCACTGAAGCTTTCTTT.

This chain joins TRBV18 and TRBJ2-1; the match to TRBD2 covers 7 bases. The CDR3 has 16 amino acids. The J segment lost 3 bases and the V segment lost 0 bases, leaving 5 bases of the junction unmatched. CDR1 and CDR2 (germline): KGHSH, LQKENI. CDR3 nucleotide sequence: TGTGCCAGCTCACCACCGTCTAGCGGCCACTACAATGAGCAGTTCTTC. Translation: CASSPPSSGHYNEQFF. Supplemented by reference TRBV18 and TRBJ2-1, the full variable domain reads NAGVMQNPRHLVRRRGQEARLRCSPMKGHSHVYWYRQLPEEGLKFMVYLQKENIIDESGMPKERFSAEFPKEGPSILRIQQVVRGDSAAYFCASSPPSSGHYNEQFFGPGTRLTVL.